A single sample gave rise to the 14 T cell receptor beta chains below, sequenced in a study of response to subunit inactivated influenza vaccine. TCRdb recomputed calls from the RT-PCR reads with MiXCR, one row per CDR3 protein. Counted here are roughly 650,000 distinct CDR3 sequences, approximately 15% occurring once; the ten biggest clones make up approximately 10%. The sample consisted of PBMCs from blood, taken about 11 days after vaccination. The receptor set was obtained from a man aged 45-65 years who received an inactivated influenza vaccine.

The chain employs TRBV12-3 or TRBV12-4 and TRBJ2-2; 9 bases align to TRBD2. Trimming removed 3 bases from V and 5 bases from J; junction bases left unmatched: 13. CDR3 length: 18 residues. The CDR3 DNA reads as TGTGCCAGCAGTTTTTCATGGACTAGCGCCAGGGGAACCGGGGAGCTGTTTTTT. This codes for CASSFSWTSARGTGELFF.

This clonotype was counted between two and nine times. The chain carries TRBV7-2 and TRBJ2-7, with TRBD2 matching 11 bases. The CDR3 has 15 amino acids. Germline CDR1 is SGHTA and CDR2 is FQGNSA. Trimming cost V 1 base and J 2 bases; bases outside gene matches: 1. The CDR3 is CASSLVSGGAYEQYF. For the CDR3, the DNA is TGTGCCAGCAGCTTAGTTAGCGGGGGGGCCTACGAGCAGTACTTC.

The rearrangement joins TRBV12-3 or TRBV12-4 to TRBJ2-3, with unresolved D. This CDR3 contains 16 residues. V lost 1 base and J 0 bases, leaving 11 bases between the germline ends. CDR3 loop: CASSLVPLASTDTQYF. CDR3 nucleotides: TGTGCCAGCAGTTTAGTTCCTCTTGCTAGCACAGATACGCAGTATTTT.

This clonotype came up a few times. J is TRBJ2-5 and V is TRBV6-1, with D possibly TRBD1 on 6 matching bases. The CDR3 sequence is 14 residues long. Germline V gene lookup returns CDR1 MNHNS and CDR2 SASEGT. Deletions cut 3 bases from V and 5 bases from J, with 13 bases between. The CDR3 is CASSDAGQLETQYF. The CDR3, as DNA: TGTGCCAGCAGTGATGCAGGACAGTTGGAGACCCAGTACTTC.

V usage is TRBV4-3 and J usage is TRBJ2-5; D is unclear. The CDR3 runs to 17 residues. The V gene lost 0 bases and the J gene lost 7 bases, with 21 bases spanning the gap. Germline V CDR1 and CDR2: LGHNA, YSLEER. The chain's CDR3 is CASSQDGIGSRRVTQYF. Here the CDR3 DNA reads TGCGCCAGCAGCCAAGATGGGATCGGGTCCCGCCGAGTGACCCAGTACTTC.

The chain uses TRBV6-2 or TRBV6-3 and TRBJ2-5, with 7 bases lining up with TRBD2. The J segment lost 2 bases and the V segment lost 6 bases, leaving 9 bases of the junction unmatched. Germline V gives CDR1 MNHEY, CDR2 SVGEGT. The CDR3 length is 15 residues. The CDR3 nucleotides are TGTGCCAGCAGAAACCCGGGAGGAATACAAGAGACCCAGTACTTC. It yields the protein CASRNPGGIQETQYF.

This clonotype was counted a few times. The rearrangement links TRBV4-3 to TRBJ2-2, with no clear D. Germline CDR1 LGHNA, CDR2 YSLEER. Trimming removed 4 bases at V and 4 bases at J, with 10 bases between. There are 14 residues in the CDR3. The DNA of the CDR3 is TGCGCCAGCAGCCGCTGGACCGGCACCGGGGAGCTGTTTTTT. This sequence encodes CASSRWTGTGELFF.

This chain joins TRBV6-1 and TRBJ1-6; TRBD1 might be the D (6 bases). The CDR3 spans 16 residues. Trimming shortened V by 5 bases and J by 4 bases, and 15 bases separated the two germline ends. The germline V gene has CDR1 MNHNS and CDR2 SASEGT. The CDR3 sequence is CASSLTARGYNSPLHF. The CDR3 nucleotides read TGTGCCAGCAGTCTGACGGCAAGGGGGTATAATTCACCCCTCCACTTT.

This clonotype was detected a few times. The genes are TRBV7-2 and TRBJ2-7; D is possibly TRBD1 (5 bases). Trimming took off 6 bases at V and 3 bases at J, with 12 bases between the two ends. The CDR3 covers 13 residues. Germline V gene data show CDR1 as SGHTA and CDR2 as FQGNSA. CDR3 coding DNA: TGTGCCAGCAGTTCCGACAGATTCTACGAGCAGTACTTC. Protein sequence: CASSSDRFYEQYF.

There are a few counts of this clonotype. The rearrangement links TRBV6-1 to TRBJ2-1; 9 bases are a match to TRBD2. CDR1 and CDR2 from the germline V gene are MNHNS and SASEGT. CDR3 length: 16 amino acids. Trimming removed 6 bases from V and 0 bases from J; junction bases left unmatched: 6. The CDR3 DNA is TGTGCCAGCAGACCTTATAGCGGGAGCTCCTACAATGAGCAGTTCTTC. Translated, it gives CASRPYSGSSYNEQFF.

This clonotype came up many times. V is TRBV28 and J is TRBJ2-1, with D possibly matching TRBD1 (5 bases). This CDR3 is built from 16 residues. Germline CDR1 MDHEN, CDR2 SYDVKM. V lost 2 bases and J lost 8, with 19 bases in between. CDR3 in DNA: TGTGCCAGCAGTTTAATCGCAGGGCCGACTCGCCATGAGCAGTTCTTC. It is translated as CASSLIAGPTRHEQFF.

The chain employs TRBV4-3 and TRBJ2-1; 9 bases line up with TRBD2. There are 17 residues in the CDR3. Trimming cost V 2 bases and J 3 bases; bases outside gene matches: 8. From germline, CDR1 is LGHNA and CDR2 YSLEER. For the CDR3, the DNA is TGCGCCAGCAGCCAATTTGGACTAGCGAATCTCTACAATGAGCAGTTCTTC. Protein: CASSQFGLANLYNEQFF.

There are a few counts of this clonotype. This sequence joins TRBV5-5 and TRBJ1-1, with TRBD1 identical over 7 bases. There are 14 residues in the CDR3. V was pared by 4 bases and J by 2 bases, with 5 bases of the junction left unmatched. CDR1 SGHKS and CDR2 YYEKEE come from the germline V gene (reference sequence). This CDR3 reads CASSAGQTNTEAFF. The CDR3 nucleotides are TGTGCCAGCAGCGCGGGACAGACCAACACTGAAGCTTTCTTT. The complete variable domain, with remaining parts taken from reference TRBV5-5 and TRBJ1-1, reads DAGVTQSPTHLIKTRGQQVTLRCSPISGHKSVSWYQQVLGQGPQFIFQYYEKEERGRGNFPDRFSARQFPNYSSELNVNALLLGDSALYLCASSAGQTNTEAFFGQGTRLTVV.

This clonotype occurred many times. This chain uses TRBV20-1 with TRBJ2-7, with 9 bases aligning to TRBD2. V trimming: 3 bases; J trimming: 3 bases; junction bases outside the gene matches: 6. The CDR3 has 14 residues. The germline V gene encodes CDR1 DFQATT and CDR2 SNEGSKA (reference sequence). CDR3 bases: TGCAGTGCTAGTGATAGCGGGAGAAGCTACGAGCAGTACTTC. It specifies CSASDSGRSYEQYF.